This T cell receptor beta chain was observed in a study of T and B cells in COVID-19 patients. BIOMED2 TRB-A/B primer pools were used in multiplex TRB PCR. TCRdb passed the multiplex PCR reads through MiXCR, listing each CDR3 protein once. The repertoire holds more than 11,000 distinct CDR3 sequences, roughly 30% seen once, with approximately 6.3% in the top ten. From blood, roughly 250-500 ng of genomic DNA served as TRB template. Sequenced: blood. The sequence came from a human donor who had recovered from COVID-19.

The CDR3 loop reads CASSLSGARSSYEQYF. The CDR3 DNA reads TGTGCCAGCAGCTTGAGTGGGGCTCGAAGCTCCTACGAGCAGTACTTC. This chain links TRBV11-1 with TRBJ2-7; D is perhaps TRBD1 (5 bases). V was clipped by 3 bases and J by 0 bases, with 15 bases between them. The CDR3 spans 16 residues. CDR1 is SGHAT and CDR2 is FQDESV in the germline V gene (reference sequence).